These 14 T cell receptor beta chains share one sample of origin, sequenced in a study of blood T cell repertoires in COVID-19 (dated by TCRdb to 2018 to 2020). The library was produced with the immunoSEQ multiplex PCR assay. Held by TCRdb, this immuneACCESS table contains in-frame sequences only and omits some clones. Under half of the omission traces to an unresolved V gene where checked; the cause of the rest is unknown. Within this sample are 70,000 to 95,000 clones, with 80% of them counted one time only. Jointly, the top ten make up 15% to 20% of the sample. Source material: peripheral blood. The receptors were gathered from a human donor in a cohort sampled during active COVID-19.

The chain uses TRBV11-2 and TRBJ2-6; D is ambiguous. The ends were cut back, 7 bases at V and 4 bases at J, with 5 bases in the middle. The germline gives CDR1 SGHAT, CDR2 FQNNGV. This CDR3 comprises 12 residues. In DNA form, the CDR3 reads TGTGCCAGCACCCCGGGGGCCAACGTCCTGACTTTC. The encoded protein is CASTPGANVLTF.

This chain joins TRBV9 and TRBJ2-1; maybe TRBD2 (5 bases). V lost 0 bases and J 9 bases, leaving 16 bases between the germline ends. This CDR3 is built from 15 residues. CDR1 and CDR2 (germline): SGDLS, YYNGEE. Written as DNA, the CDR3 is TGTGCCAGCAGCGTAGCTACCACGAGGGTGGGTGAGCAGTTCTTC. Protein product: CASSVATTRVGEQFF. The variable domain in full, with the rest retrieved from reference TRBV9 and TRBJ2-1, is DSGVTQTPKHLITATGQRVTLRCSPRSGDLSVYWYQQSLDQGLQFLIQYYNGEERAKGNILERFSAQQFPDLHSELNLSSLELGDSALYFCASSVATTRVGEQFFGPGTRLTVL.

V and J are TRBV5-1 and TRBJ2-7; D is uncertain. The CDR3 has 12 residues. Trimming left V 0 bases short and J 6 bases short, with 7 bases between. The germline CDR1 and CDR2 sequences are SGHRS and YFSETQ. The CDR3 loop is CASSLAPGEQYF. As DNA, the CDR3 is TGCGCCAGCAGCTTGGCCCCCGGCGAGCAGTACTTC.

This rearrangement joins TRBV30 to TRBJ1-2; D gene ambiguous. The CDR3 sequence is 13 residues long. The germline V gene encodes CDR1 GTSNPN and CDR2 SVGIG (reference sequence). Trimming stripped 3 bases from V and 8 bases from J, with 16 bases between. CDR3 bases: TGTGCCTGGAGGGGAGGTACCGAGCGGGGCTACACCTTC. Encoded protein: CAWRGGTERGYTF.

The V call is TRBV10-1, the J call TRBJ2-3, with a tentative D call TRBD2 (6 bases). Trimming cost V 3 bases and J 4 bases, with 14 bases left between them. Germline V gene data show CDR1 as WNHNN and CDR2 as SYGVQD (reference sequence). The CDR3 has 15 residues. The CDR3 sequence: CASSDGGSKADTQYF. In DNA, the CDR3 is TGCGCCAGCAGTGATGGAGGGTCAAAGGCAGATACGCAGTATTTT.

The chain carries TRBV11-2 and TRBJ1-3, with no clear D. Germline CDR1 reads SGHAT; CDR2 reads FQNNGV. This CDR3 contains 15 residues. V lost 4 bases and J lost 0, with 10 bases in between. CDR3 in amino acids: CASSSVQNSGNTIYF. CDR3 bases: TGTGCCAGCAGCTCAGTACAAAACTCTGGAAACACCATATATTTT.

The V gene is TRBV5-4, the J gene TRBJ1-2; the D gene is possibly TRBD1 (5 bases). This CDR3 is built from 13 residues. The V and J ends lost 4 bases and 8 bases respectively, with 15 bases between them. Germline CDR1 is SGHNT and CDR2 is YYREEE (reference sequence). The CDR3 sequence is CASSDSGRGGYTF. The CDR3, as DNA: TGTGCCAGCAGCGATTCAGGGCGAGGAGGCTACACCTTC.

This rearrangement joins TRBV2 to TRBJ2-1, with 8 bases matching TRBD2. Trimming took 6 bases from V and 8 from J; bases not matched to a gene: 9. The CDR3 totals 14 residues. Germline CDR1 is SNHLY and CDR2 is FYNNEI. The CDR3 sequence: CASRDGTSLYEQFF. CDR3 coding DNA: TGTGCCAGCAGGGATGGGACTAGTCTTTATGAGCAGTTCTTC.

The count of this clone is one. J is TRBJ2-5 and V is TRBV4-1, with 10 bases matching TRBD2. The germline gives CDR1 MGHRA, CDR2 YSYEKL. CDR3 size: 16 residues. V shed 0 bases and J 9 bases; nucleotides not matched to a gene: 10. The CDR3 DNA sequence: TGCGCCAGCAGCCAAGATCAAGGTCTAGCGGGGGAGGCCCAGTACTTC. Encoded protein: CASSQDQGLAGEAQYF.

V usage is TRBV28 and J usage is TRBJ2-2; 14 bases are a match to TRBD2. There are 17 residues in the CDR3. The V gene's germline CDR1 is MDHEN and CDR2 SYDVKM. Trimming removed 3 bases from V and 5 bases from J; junction bases left unmatched: 5. The CDR3 DNA reads as TGTGCCAGCAGTTTGGCGACTAGCGGGAGGGTAACCGGGGAGCTGTTTTTT. It translates to CASSLATSGRVTGELFF. The full variable domain, in which reference TRBV28 and TRBJ2-2 provide the parts outside the CDR3, is DVKVTQSSRYLVKRTGEKVFLECVQDMDHENMFWYRQDPGLGLRLIYFSYDVKMKEKGDIPEGYSVSREKKERFSLILESASTNQTSMYLCASSLATSGRVTGELFFGEGSRLTVL.

The chain has TRBV7-9 and TRBJ2-1; a weak D match, TRBD2 (6 bases). The V and J ends lost 2 bases and 9 bases respectively, with 17 bases between them. Per the germline V gene, CDR1 is SEHNR and CDR2 is FQNEAQ (reference sequence). The CDR3 runs 15 residues. The CDR3 DNA sequence: TGTGCCAGCAGCTTAAAAGCTAGCGATATCAGTGAGCAGTTCTTC. It encodes CASSLKASDISEQFF. The entire variable domain, with the rest obtained from reference TRBV7-9 and TRBJ2-1, is as follows: DTGVSQNPRHKITKRGQNVTFRCDPISEHNRLYWYRQTLGQGPEFLTYFQNEAQLEKSRLLSDRFSAERPKGSFSTLEIQRTEQGDSAMYLCASSLKASDISEQFFGPGTRLTVL.

The J gene is TRBJ2-3, the V gene TRBV5-6; no firm D call. Trimming removed 4 bases at V and 2 bases at J, with 17 bases between. The CDR3 is 16 residues long. The germline CDR1 and CDR2 sequences are SGHDT and YYEEEE. DNA of the CDR3: TGTGCCAGCAGCCAGTCCTGGCGGATGGTCACAGATACGCAGTATTTT. Protein product: CASSQSWRMVTDTQYF.

J is TRBJ1-2 and V is TRBV4-1, with no clear D. The germline CDR1 and CDR2 sequences are MGHRA and YSYEKL. V lost 0 bases to trimming and J lost 1 base, with 6 bases between them. The CDR3 has 14 residues. CDR3 loop: CASSQDGYNYGYTF. The CDR3 coding sequence is TGCGCCAGCAGCCAAGACGGGTATAACTATGGCTACACCTTC.

This clone was recorded many times. The V call is TRBV2, the J call TRBJ1-1; D call uncertain. The V end was cut by 7 bases, the J end by 0 bases, with 3 bases between. This CDR3 spans 11 amino acids. The germline V gene encodes CDR1 SNHLY and CDR2 FYNNEI. The CDR3 DNA is TGTGCCAGCACGTTGAACACTGAAGCTTTCTTT. It is translated as CASTLNTEAFF.